This T cell receptor beta chain came from a study of shared clonotypes between healthy human individuals. Healthy HIV-negative adults with no recent acute infections or vaccinations were recruited as donors. Both subsets, CD45RA+ naive and CD45RA-negative memory, were split from the CD4+ cells. Sorted-subset replicate PCR reactions were performed with approximately 0.2 ug DNA, corresponding to some 32,000 T cell genomes. The assay was immunoSEQ multiplex PCR, and TCRdb's table has in-frame clones only and misses some. The sample holds some 1.5 million clones, 95% to 99% seen once. V lost 5 bases to trimming and J lost 3 bases; unmatched junction nucleotides: 7. The CDR3 totals 15 residues. Germline CDR1 LNHDA, CDR2 SQIVND (reference sequence).

The sequencing input was naive CD4+ T cells sorted from blood. Regarding subset: CD45RA+ positively selected. The receptor's source is a man aged 25 to 45 in good health. The chain combines TRBV19 with TRBJ1-5, with 7 bases fitting TRBD1. CDR3 DNA: TGTGCCAGTAGTGATACAGGGGCTCTCAATCAGCCCCAGCATTTT. Its translation: CASSDTGALNQPQHF.